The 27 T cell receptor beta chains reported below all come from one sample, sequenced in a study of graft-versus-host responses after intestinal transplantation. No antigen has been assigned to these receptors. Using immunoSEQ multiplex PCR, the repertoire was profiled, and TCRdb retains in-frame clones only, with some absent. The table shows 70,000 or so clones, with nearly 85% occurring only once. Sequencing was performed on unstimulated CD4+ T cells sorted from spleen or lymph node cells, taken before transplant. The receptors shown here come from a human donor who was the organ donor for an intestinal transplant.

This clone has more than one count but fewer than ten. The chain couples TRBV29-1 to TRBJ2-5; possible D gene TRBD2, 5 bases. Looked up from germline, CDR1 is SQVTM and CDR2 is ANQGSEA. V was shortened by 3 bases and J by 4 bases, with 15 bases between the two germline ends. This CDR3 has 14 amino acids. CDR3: CSVDPAEAVETQYF. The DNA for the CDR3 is TGCAGCGTTGATCCAGCGGAAGCGGTAGAGACCCAGTACTTC.

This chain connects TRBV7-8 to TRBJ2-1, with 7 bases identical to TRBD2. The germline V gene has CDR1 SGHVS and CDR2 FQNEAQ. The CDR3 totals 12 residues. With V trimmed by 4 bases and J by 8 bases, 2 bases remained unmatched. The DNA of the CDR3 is TGTGCCAGCAGCTCGACTAGCCATGAGCAGTTCTTC. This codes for CASSSTSHEQFF.

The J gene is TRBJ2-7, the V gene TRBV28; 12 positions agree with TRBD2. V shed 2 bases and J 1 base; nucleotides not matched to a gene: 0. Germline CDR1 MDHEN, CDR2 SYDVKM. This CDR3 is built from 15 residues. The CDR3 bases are TGTGCCAGCAGTTTAACTAGCGGGGGGTCCTACGAGCAGTACGTC. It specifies CASSLTSGGSYEQYV.

The CDR3 reads CAWSLTFNSNQPQHF. CDR3 nucleotides: TGTGCCTGGAGTCTGACTTTTAATAGCAATCAGCCCCAGCATTTT. The chain is built from TRBV30 and TRBJ1-5; D gene unclear. This CDR3 is built from 15 residues. V lost 2 bases to trimming and J lost 0 bases, with 11 bases between them. Germline loops: CDR1 GTSNPN, CDR2 SVGIG (reference sequence).

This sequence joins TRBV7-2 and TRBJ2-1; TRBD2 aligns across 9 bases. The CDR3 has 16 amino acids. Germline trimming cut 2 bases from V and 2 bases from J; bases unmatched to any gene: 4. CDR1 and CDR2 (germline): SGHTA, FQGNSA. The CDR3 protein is CASSLSGGGAYNEQFF. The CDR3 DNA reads TGTGCCAGCAGCTTAAGTGGCGGGGGGGCCTACAATGAGCAGTTCTTC.

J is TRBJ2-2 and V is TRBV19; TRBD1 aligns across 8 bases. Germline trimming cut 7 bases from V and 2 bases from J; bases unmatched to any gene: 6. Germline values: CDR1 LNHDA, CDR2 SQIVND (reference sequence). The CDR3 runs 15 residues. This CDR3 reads CASTEQGVNTGELFF. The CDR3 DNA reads TGTGCCAGTACCGAACAGGGGGTCAACACCGGGGAGCTGTTTTTT. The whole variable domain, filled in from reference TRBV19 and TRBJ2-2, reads DGGITQSPKYLFRKEGQNVTLSCEQNLNHDAMYWYRQDPGQGLRLIYYSQIVNDFQKGDIAEGYSVSREKKESFPLTVTSAQKNPTAFYLCASTEQGVNTGELFFGEGSRLTVL.

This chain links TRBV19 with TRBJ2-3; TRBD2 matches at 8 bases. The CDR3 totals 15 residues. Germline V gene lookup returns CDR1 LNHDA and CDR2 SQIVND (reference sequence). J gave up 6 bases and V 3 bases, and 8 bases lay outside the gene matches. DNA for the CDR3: TGTGCCAGTAGTATTTTAGCGGGGACCCGTGATACGCAGTATTTT. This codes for CASSILAGTRDTQYF.

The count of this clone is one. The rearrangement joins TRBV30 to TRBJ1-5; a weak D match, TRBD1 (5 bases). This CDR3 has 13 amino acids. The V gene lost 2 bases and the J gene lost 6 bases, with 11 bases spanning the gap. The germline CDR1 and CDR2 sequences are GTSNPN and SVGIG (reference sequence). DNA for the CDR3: TGTGCCTGGAGTCTGCAGGGATTTCAGCCCCAGCATTTT. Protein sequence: CAWSLQGFQPQHF.

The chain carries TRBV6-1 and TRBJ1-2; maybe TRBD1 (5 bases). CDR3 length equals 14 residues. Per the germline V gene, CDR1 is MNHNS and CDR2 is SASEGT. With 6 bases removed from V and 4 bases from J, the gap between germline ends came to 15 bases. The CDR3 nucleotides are TGTGCCAGCAGCCGGTCGCGACAGCCCTATGGCTACACCTTC. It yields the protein CASSRSRQPYGYTF.

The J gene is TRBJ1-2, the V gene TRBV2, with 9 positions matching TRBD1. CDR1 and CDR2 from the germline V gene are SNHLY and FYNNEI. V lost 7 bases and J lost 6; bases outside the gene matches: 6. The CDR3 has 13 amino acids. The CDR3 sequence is CASKQGARDGYTF. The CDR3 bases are TGTGCCAGCAAACAGGGGGCGCGGGATGGCTACACCTTC.

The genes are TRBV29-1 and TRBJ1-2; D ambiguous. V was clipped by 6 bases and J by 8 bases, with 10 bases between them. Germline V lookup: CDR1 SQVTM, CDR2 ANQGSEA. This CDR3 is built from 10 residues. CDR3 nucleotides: TGCAGCGTCCGGGGTCCCGGCTACACCTTC. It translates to CSVRGPGYTF.

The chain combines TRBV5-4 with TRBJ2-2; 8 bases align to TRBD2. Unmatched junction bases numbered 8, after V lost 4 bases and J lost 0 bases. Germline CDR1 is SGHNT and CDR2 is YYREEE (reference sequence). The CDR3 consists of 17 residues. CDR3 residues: CASSLEKRGPNTGELFF. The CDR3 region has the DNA TGTGCCAGCAGCCTTGAGAAGCGGGGGCCGAACACCGGGGAGCTGTTTTTT.

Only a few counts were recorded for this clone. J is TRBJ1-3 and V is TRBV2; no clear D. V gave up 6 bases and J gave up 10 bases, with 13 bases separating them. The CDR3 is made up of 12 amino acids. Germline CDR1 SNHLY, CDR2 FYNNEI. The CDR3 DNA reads TGTGCCAGCAGAAGTACGAGGTGGACCATATATTTT. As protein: CASRSTRWTIYF.

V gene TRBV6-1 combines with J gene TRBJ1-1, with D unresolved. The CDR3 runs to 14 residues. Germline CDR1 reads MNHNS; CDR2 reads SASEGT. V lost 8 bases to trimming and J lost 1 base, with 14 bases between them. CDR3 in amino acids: CASSYTLSNTEAFF. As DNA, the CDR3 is TGTGCCAGCTCCTATACGCTTTCGAACACTGAAGCTTTCTTT.

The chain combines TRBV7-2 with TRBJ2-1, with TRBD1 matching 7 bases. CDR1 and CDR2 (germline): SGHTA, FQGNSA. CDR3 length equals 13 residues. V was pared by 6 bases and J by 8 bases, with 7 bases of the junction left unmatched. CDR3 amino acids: CASSLQGIDEQFF. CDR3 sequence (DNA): TGTGCCAGCAGTTTACAGGGGATCGATGAGCAGTTCTTC. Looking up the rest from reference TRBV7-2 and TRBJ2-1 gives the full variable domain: GAGVSQSPSNKVTEKGKDVELRCDPISGHTALYWYRQSLGQGLEFLIYFQGNSAPDKSGLPSDRFSAERTGGSVSTLTIQRTQQEDSAVYLCASSLQGIDEQFFGPGTRLTVL.

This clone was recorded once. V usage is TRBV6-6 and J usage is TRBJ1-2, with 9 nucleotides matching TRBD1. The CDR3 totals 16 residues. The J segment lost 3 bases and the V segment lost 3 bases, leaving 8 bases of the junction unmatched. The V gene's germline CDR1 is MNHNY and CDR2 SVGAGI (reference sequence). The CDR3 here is CASSYFLDRGDYGYTF. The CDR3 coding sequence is TGTGCCAGCAGTTATTTTCTGGACAGGGGCGACTATGGCTACACCTTC.

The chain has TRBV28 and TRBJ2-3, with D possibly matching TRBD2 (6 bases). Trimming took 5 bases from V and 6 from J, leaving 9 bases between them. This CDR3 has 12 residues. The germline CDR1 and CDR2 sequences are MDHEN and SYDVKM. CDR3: CASSTGGDTQYF. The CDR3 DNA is TGTGCCAGCAGTACTGGAGGGGATACGCAGTATTTT.

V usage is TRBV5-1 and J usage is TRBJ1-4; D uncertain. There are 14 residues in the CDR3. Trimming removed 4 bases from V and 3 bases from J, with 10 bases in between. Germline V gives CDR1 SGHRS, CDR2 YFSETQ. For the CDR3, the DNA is TGCGCCAGCAGCCAAGCGATACCTAATGAAAAACTGTTTTTT. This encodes CASSQAIPNEKLFF.

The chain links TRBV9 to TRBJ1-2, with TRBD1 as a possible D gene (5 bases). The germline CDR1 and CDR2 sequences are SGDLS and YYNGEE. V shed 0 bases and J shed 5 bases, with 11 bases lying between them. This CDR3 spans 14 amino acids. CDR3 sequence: CASSVGAGQYGYTF. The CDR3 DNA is TGTGCCAGCAGCGTAGGAGCAGGGCAGTATGGCTACACCTTC.

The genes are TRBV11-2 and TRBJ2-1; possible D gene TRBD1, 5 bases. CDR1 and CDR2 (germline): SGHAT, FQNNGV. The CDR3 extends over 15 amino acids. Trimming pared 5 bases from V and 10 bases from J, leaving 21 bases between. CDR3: CASSRGGGTGWEQFF. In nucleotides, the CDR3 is TGTGCCAGCAGCCGCGGTGGTGGTACAGGCTGGGAGCAGTTCTTC.

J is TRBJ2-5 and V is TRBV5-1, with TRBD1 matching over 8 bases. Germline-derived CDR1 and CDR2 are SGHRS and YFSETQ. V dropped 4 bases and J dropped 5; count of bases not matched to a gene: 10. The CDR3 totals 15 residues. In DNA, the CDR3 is TGCGCCAGCAGCCCCAACCGGGACAGGTCCGAGACCCAGTACTTC. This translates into CASSPNRDRSETQYF.

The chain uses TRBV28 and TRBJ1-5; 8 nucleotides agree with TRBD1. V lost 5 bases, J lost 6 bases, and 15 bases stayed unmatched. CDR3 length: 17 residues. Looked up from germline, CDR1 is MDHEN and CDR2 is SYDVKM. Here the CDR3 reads CASSNQGANIRGQPQHF. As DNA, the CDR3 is TGTGCCAGCAGTAATCAGGGGGCAAACATAAGGGGTCAGCCCCAGCATTTT.

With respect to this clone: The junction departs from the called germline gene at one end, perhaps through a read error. In nucleotides, the CDR3 is TGTGCCAGCAGATTGGGCGCGGGCGGAGAGACCCAGTACTTC. It translates to CASRLGAGGETQYF. The chain links TRBV5-6 to TRBJ2-5, with a possible D match to TRBD2 (5 bases). Germline V CDR1 and CDR2: SGHDT, YYEEEE. CDR3 length equals 14 residues.

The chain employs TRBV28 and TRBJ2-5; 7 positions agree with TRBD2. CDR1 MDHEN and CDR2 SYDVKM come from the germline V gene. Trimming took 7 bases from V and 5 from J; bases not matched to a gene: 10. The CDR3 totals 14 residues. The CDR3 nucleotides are TGTGCCAGCACCCGAGCGGGGCGCTGGGAGACCCAGTACTTC. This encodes CASTRAGRWETQYF.

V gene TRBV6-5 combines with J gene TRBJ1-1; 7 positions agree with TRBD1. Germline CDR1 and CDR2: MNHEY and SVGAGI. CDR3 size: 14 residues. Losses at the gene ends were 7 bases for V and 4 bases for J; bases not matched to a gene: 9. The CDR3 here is CASMRGRGSTEAFF. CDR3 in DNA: TGTGCCAGCATGAGGGGGCGAGGAAGCACTGAAGCTTTCTTT.

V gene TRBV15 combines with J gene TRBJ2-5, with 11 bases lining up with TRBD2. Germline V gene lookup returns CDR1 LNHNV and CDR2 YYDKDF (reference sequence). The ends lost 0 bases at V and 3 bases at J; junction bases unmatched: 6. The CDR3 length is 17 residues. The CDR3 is CATSRDPSGGIKETQYF. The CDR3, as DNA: TGTGCCACCAGCAGAGATCCTAGCGGGGGGATTAAAGAGACCCAGTACTTC.

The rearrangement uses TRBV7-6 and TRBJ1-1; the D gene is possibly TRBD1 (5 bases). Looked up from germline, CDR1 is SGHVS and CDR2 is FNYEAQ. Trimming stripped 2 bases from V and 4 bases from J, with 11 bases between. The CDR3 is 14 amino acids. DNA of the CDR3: TGTGCCAGCAGCTTAAGGGGTTCGGGCACTGAAGCTTTCTTT. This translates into CASSLRGSGTEAFF.